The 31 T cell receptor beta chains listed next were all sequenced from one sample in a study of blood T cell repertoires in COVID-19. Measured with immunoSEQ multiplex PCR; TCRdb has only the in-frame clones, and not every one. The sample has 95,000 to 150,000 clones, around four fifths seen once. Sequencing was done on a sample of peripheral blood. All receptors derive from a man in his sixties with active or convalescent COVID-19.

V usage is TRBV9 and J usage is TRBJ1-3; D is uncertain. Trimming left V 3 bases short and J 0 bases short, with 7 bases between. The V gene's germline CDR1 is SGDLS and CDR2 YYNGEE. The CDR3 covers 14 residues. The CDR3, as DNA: TGTGCCAGCAGCGGGCGGAACTCTGGAAACACCATATATTTT. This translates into CASSGRNSGNTIYF.

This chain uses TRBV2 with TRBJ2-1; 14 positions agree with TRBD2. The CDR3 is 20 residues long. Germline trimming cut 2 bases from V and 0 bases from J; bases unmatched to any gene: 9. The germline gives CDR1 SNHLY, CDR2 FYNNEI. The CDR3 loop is CASSESLGLAGVSSYNEQFF. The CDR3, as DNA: TGTGCCAGCAGTGAAAGCTTGGGACTAGCGGGAGTCAGCTCCTACAATGAGCAGTTCTTC.

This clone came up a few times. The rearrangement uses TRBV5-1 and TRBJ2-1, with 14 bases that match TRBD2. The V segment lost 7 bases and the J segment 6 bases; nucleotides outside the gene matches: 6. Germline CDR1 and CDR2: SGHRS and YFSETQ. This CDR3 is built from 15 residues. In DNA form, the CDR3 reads TGCGCCAGCCGGACCGGGACTAGCGGGAGCAATGAGCAGTTCTTC. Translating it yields CASRTGTSGSNEQFF.

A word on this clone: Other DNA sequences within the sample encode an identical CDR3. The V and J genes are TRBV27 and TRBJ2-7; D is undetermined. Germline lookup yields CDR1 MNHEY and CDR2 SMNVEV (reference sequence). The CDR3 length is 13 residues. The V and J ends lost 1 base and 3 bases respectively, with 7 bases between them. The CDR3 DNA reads TGTGCCAGCAGTTTATTTAGAGGCTACGAGCAGTACTTC. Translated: CASSLFRGYEQYF.

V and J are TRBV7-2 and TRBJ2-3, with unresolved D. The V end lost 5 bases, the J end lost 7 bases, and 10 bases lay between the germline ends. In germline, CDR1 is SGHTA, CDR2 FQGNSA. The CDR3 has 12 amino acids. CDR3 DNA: TGTGCCAGCAGCGCCCTCAGATATACGCAGTATTTT. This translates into CASSALRYTQYF.

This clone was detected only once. The CDR3 sequence is CASSIVTTGMGYTF. The CDR3 nucleotides are TGTGCCAGTAGTATAGTCACGACAGGCATGGGCTACACCTTC. The rearrangement uses TRBV19 and TRBJ1-2; tentatively, D is TRBD1 (6 bases). Looked up from germline, CDR1 is LNHDA and CDR2 is SQIVND (reference sequence). With 1 base removed from V and 8 bases from J, the gap between germline ends came to 14 bases. The CDR3 spans 14 residues.

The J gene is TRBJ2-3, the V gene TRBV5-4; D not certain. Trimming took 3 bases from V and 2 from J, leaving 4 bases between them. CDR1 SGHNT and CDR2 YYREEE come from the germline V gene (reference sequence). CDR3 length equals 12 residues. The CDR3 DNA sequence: TGTGCCAGCAGCTCAAACACAGATACGCAGTATTTT. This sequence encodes CASSSNTDTQYF.

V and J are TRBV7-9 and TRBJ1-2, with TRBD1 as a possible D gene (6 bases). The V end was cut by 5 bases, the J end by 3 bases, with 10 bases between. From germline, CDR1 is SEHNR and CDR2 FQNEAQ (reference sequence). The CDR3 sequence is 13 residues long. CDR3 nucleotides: TGTGCCAGCAGCCCCCGACAGGACTATGGCTACACCTTC. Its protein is CASSPRQDYGYTF. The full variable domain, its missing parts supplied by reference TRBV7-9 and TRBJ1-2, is DTGVSQNPRHKITKRGQNVTFRCDPISEHNRLYWYRQTLGQGPEFLTYFQNEAQLEKSRLLSDRFSAERPKGSFSTLEIQRTEQGDSAMYLCASSPRQDYGYTFGSGTRLTVV.

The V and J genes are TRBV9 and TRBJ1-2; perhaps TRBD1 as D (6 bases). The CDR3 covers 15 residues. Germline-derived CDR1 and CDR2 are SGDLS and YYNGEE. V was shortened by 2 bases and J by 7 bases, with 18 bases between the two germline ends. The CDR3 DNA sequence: TGTGCCAGCAGCGTGGGTCCAGGGGCGCCCGGTGGCTACACCTTC. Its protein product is CASSVGPGAPGGYTF.

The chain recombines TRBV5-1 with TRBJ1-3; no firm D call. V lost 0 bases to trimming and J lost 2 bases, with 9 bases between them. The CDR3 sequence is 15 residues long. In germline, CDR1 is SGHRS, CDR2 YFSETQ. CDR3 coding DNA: TGCGCCAGCAGCTTGGACGGGAATACTGGAAACACCATATATTTT. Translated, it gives CASSLDGNTGNTIYF.

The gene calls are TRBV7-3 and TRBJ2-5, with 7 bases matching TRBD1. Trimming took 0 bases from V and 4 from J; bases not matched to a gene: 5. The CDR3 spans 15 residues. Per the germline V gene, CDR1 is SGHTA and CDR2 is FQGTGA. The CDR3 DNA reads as TGTGCCAGCAGCTTAACGAGGGCAGGGGGAGAGACCCAGTACTTC. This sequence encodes CASSLTRAGGETQYF.

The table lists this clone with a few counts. The CDR3 here is CASSSSPRDNTDTQYF. As DNA, the CDR3 is TGCGCCAGCAGCTCATCCCCCCGGGACAACACAGATACGCAGTATTTT. J is TRBJ2-3 and V is TRBV4-1; tentatively, D is TRBD1 (6 bases). Germline V lookup: CDR1 MGHRA, CDR2 YSYEKL. Trimming cost V 5 bases and J 2 bases, with 17 bases left between them. This CDR3 spans 16 amino acids.

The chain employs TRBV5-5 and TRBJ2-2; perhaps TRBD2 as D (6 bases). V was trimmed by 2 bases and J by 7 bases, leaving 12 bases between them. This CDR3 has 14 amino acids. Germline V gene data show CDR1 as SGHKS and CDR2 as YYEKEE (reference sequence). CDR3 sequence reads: CASSLQWRGGELFF. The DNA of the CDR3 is TGTGCCAGCAGCTTACAATGGAGGGGCGGGGAGCTGTTTTTT. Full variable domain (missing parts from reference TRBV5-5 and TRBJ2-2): DAGVTQSPTHLIKTRGQQVTLRCSPISGHKSVSWYQQVLGQGPQFIFQYYEKEERGRGNFPDRFSARQFPNYSSELNVNALLLGDSALYLCASSLQWRGGELFFGEGSRLTVL.

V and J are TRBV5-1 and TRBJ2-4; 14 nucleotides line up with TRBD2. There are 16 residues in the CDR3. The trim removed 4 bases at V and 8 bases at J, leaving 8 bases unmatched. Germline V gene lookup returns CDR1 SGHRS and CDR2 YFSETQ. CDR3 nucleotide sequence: TGCGCCAGCAGCGCGGGACTAGCGGGAGCGAGGGACATTCAGTACTTC. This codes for CASSAGLAGARDIQYF. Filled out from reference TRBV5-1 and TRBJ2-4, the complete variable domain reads KAGVTQTPRYLIKTRGQQVTLSCSPISGHRSVSWYQQTPGQGLQFLFEYFSETQRNKGNFPGRFSGRQFSNSRSEMNVSTLELGDSALYLCASSAGLAGARDIQYFGAGTRLSVL.

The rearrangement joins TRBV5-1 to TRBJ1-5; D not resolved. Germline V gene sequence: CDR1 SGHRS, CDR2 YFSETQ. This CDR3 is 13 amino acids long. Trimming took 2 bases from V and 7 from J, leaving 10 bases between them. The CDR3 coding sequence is TGCGCCAGCAGCTTAGGATCAGGACAGCCCCAGCATTTT. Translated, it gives CASSLGSGQPQHF.

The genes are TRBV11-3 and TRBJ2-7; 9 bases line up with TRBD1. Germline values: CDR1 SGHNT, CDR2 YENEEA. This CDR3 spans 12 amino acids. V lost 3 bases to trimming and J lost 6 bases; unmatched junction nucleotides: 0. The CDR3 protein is CASSLTGGEQYF. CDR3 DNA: TGTGCCAGCAGCTTGACAGGGGGCGAGCAGTACTTC.

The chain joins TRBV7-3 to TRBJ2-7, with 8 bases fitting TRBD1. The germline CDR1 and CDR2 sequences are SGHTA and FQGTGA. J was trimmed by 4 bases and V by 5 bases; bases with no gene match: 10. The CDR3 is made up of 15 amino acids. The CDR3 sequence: CASSASPGQEYEQYF. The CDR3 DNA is TGTGCCAGCAGCGCAAGCCCGGGACAGGAATACGAGCAGTACTTC.

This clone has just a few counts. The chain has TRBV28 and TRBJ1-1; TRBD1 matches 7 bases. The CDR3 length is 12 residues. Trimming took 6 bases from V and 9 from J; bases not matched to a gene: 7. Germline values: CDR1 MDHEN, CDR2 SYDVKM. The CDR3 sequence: CASSPGTVKAFF. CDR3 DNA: TGTGCCAGCAGCCCCGGGACAGTAAAAGCTTTCTTT.

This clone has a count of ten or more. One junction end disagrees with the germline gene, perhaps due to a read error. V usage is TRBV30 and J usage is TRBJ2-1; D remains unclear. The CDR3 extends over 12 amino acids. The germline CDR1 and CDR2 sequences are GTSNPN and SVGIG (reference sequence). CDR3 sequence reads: CAWSVVPLEEFF. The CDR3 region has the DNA TGTGCCTGGAGTGTAGTCCCCCTTGAGGAGTTCTTC.

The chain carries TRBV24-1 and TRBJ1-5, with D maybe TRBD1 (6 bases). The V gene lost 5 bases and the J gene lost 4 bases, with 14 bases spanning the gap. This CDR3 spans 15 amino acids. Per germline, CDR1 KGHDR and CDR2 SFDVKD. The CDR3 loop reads CATSVPGARNQPQHF. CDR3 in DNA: TGTGCCACCAGTGTCCCAGGGGCGCGGAATCAGCCCCAGCATTTT.

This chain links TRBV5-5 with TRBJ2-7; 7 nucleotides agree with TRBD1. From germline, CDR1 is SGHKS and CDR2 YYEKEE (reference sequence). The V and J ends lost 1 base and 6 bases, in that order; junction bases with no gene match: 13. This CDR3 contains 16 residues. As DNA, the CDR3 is TGTGCCAGCAGCTTGAGTTTAGGGACAGCGGCGGGCGAGCAGTACTTC. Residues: CASSLSLGTAAGEQYF.

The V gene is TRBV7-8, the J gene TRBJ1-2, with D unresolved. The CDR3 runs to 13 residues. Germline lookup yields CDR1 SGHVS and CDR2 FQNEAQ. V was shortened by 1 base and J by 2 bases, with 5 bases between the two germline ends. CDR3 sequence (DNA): TGTGCCAGCAGCTTAGACGAGAACTATGGCTACACCTTC. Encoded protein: CASSLDENYGYTF.

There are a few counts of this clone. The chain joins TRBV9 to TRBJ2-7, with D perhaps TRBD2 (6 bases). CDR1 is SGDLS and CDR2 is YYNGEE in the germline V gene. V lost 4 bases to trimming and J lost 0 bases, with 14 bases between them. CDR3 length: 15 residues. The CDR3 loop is CASSLMGGYSYEQYF. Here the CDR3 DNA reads TGTGCCAGCAGCTTAATGGGGGGTTACTCCTACGAGCAGTACTTC.

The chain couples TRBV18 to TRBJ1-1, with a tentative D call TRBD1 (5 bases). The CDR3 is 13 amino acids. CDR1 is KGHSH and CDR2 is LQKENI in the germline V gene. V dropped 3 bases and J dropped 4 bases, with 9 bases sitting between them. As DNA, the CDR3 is TGTGCCAGCTCACCCGGGGGGAGCACTGAAGCTTTCTTT. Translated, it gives CASSPGGSTEAFF.

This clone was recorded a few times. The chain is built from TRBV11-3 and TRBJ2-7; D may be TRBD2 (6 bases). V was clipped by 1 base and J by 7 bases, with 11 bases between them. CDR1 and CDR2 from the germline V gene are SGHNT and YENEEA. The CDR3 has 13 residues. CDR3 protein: CASSLGAGGEQYF. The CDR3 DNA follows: TGTGCCAGCAGCTTAGGCGCTGGGGGGGAGCAGTACTTC.

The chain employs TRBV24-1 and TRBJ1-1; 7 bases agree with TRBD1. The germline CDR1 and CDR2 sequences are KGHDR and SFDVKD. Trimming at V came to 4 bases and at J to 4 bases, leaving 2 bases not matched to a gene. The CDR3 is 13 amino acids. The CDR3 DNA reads TGTGCCACCAGTGAACCAGGGGGCACTGAAGCTTTCTTT. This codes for CATSEPGGTEAFF.

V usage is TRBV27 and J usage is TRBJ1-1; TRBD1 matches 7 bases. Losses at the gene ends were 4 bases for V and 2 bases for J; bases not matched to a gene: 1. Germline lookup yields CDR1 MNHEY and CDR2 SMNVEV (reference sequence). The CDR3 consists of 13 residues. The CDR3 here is CASSWDSNTEAFF. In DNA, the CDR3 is TGTGCCAGCAGTTGGGACAGCAACACTGAAGCTTTCTTT.

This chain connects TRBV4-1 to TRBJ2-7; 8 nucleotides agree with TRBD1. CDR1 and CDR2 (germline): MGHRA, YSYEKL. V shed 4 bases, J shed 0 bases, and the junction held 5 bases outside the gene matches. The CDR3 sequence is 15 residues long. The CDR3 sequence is CASSLQDRASYEQYF. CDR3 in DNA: TGCGCCAGCAGCCTCCAGGACAGGGCCTCCTACGAGCAGTACTTC.

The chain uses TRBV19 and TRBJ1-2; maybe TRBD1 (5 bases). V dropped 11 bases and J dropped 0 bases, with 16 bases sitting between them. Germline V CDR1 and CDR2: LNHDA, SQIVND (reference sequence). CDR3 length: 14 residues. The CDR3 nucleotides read TGTGCCTCTACTCGGACACCGTCTAACTATGGCTACACCTTC. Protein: CASTRTPSNYGYTF.

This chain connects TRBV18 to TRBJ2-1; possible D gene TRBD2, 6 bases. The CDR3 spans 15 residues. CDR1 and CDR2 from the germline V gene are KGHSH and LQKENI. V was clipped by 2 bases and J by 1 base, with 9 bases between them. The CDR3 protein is CASSPGAGSYNEQFF. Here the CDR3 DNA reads TGTGCCAGCTCACCAGGGGCGGGGTCCTACAATGAGCAGTTCTTC.

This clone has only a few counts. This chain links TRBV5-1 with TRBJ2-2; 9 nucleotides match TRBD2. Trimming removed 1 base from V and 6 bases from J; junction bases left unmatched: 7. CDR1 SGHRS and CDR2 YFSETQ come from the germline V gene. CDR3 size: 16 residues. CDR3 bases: TGCGCCAGCAGCTTGTTAAGCGGGAGGACCGCCGGGGAGCTGTTTTTT. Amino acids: CASSLLSGRTAGELFF.